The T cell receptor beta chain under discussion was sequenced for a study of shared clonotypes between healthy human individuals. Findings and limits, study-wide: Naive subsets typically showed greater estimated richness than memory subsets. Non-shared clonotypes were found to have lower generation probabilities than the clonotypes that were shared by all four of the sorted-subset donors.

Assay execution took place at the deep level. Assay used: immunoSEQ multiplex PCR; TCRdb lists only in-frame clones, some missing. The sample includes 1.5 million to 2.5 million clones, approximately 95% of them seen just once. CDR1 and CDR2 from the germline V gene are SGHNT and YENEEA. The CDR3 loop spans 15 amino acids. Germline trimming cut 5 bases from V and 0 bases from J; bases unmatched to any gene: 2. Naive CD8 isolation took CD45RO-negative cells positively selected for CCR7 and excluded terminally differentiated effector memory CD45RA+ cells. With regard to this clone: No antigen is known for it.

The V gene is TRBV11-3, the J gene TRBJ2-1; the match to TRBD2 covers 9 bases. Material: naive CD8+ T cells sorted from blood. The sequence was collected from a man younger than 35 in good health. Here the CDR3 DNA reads TGTGCCAGCAGCCTTAGCGGGGGCTCCTACAATGAGCAGTTCTTC. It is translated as CASSLSGGSYNEQFF.